A selection of T cell receptor beta chains follows, all from one sample in a study of blood T cells in healthy people across ages. TCRdb called the 5' RACE reads again in MiXCR, with one record for every CDR3 protein. The repertoire holds about 760,000 distinct CDR3 sequences, roughly 50% seen once, with roughly 24% in the top ten. Sample: blood. These receptors were taken from a man aged 40-50 years in good health. Each CDR3 is given with its conserved first and last residue. The D gene is left open where the match is weak. Size tells how often a clone was seen (once, few, many) or the class of an expanded clone, and some rows leave it out.

cdr3_aa: CATANNEQFF
cdr3_nt: TGTGCCACGGCGAACAATGAGCAGTTCTTC
clone_size: few
j_call: TRBJ2-1
d_call: .
v_call: TRBV15

cdr3_aa: CSVERAQGYF
cdr3_nt: TGCAGCGTTGAACGAGCACAGGGGTATTTT
clone_size: .
j_call: TRBJ2-3
d_call: .
v_call: TRBV29-1

cdr3_aa: CASSLQGREKLFF
cdr3_nt: TGCGCCAGCAGCTTGCAGGGAAGGGAAAAACTGTTTTTT
clone_size: .
j_call: TRBJ1-4
d_call: .
v_call: TRBV5-1

cdr3_aa: CASSQDWPHNQPQHF
cdr3_nt: TGCGCCAGCAGCCAAGATTGGCCCCATAATCAGCCCCAGCATTTT
clone_size: few
j_call: TRBJ1-5
d_call: .
v_call: TRBV4-1

cdr3_aa: CASSPDRVLSQETQYF
cdr3_nt: TGTGCCAGCAGCCCCGACAGGGTCCTATCACAAGAGACCCAGTACTTC
clone_size: few
j_call: TRBJ2-5
d_call: TRBD1
v_call: TRBV7-2

cdr3_aa: CASSFNQGYEQYF
cdr3_nt: TGCGCCAGCAGCTTCAACCAGGGATACGAGCAGTACTTC
clone_size: .
j_call: TRBJ2-7
d_call: .
v_call: TRBV5-1

cdr3_aa: CASSSDRGRGGANVLTF
cdr3_nt: TGTGCCAGCAGCTCGGACAGGGGGAGAGGTGGGGCCAACGTCCTGACTTTC
clone_size: .
j_call: TRBJ2-6
d_call: TRBD1
v_call: TRBV5-8

cdr3_aa: CASSVVQGGDDTQYF
cdr3_nt: TGTGCCAGCAGCGTAGTTCAGGGCGGGGATGATACGCAGTATTTT
clone_size: few
j_call: TRBJ2-3
d_call: .
v_call: TRBV9

cdr3_aa: CASSIPTPAGHEKLFF
cdr3_nt: TGTGCCAGCAGTATCCCGACCCCAGCCGGTCATGAAAAACTGTTTTTT
clone_size: .
j_call: TRBJ1-4
d_call: .
v_call: TRBV28

cdr3_aa: CASSLVMQAYNEQFF
cdr3_nt: TGTGCCAGCAGCTTAGTTATGCAAGCTTACAATGAGCAGTTCTTC
clone_size: .
j_call: TRBJ2-1
d_call: .
v_call: TRBV7-3

cdr3_aa: CASSIRGEGTEAFF
cdr3_nt: TGTGCCAGCAGCATCAGGGGGGAAGGCACTGAAGCTTTCTTT
clone_size: .
j_call: TRBJ1-1
d_call: TRBD1
v_call: TRBV7-2

cdr3_aa: CASSQDPGLAGAGETQYF
cdr3_nt: TGTGCCAGCAGCCAAGATCCTGGACTAGCGGGGGCAGGAGAGACCCAGTACTTC
clone_size: few
j_call: TRBJ2-5
d_call: TRBD2
v_call: TRBV4-2

cdr3_aa: CASSVDPETSSYNEQFF
cdr3_nt: TGTGCCAGCAGCGTAGATCCGGAAACGAGCTCCTACAATGAGCAGTTCTTC
clone_size: .
j_call: TRBJ2-1
d_call: .
v_call: TRBV9

cdr3_aa: CSARGDSPLHF
cdr3_nt: TGCAGTGCCAGGGGGGATTCACCCCTCCACTTT
clone_size: .
j_call: TRBJ1-6
d_call: TRBD1
v_call: TRBV20-1

cdr3_aa: CSVVRPVTYEQYF
cdr3_nt: TGCAGCGTTGTCCGCCCAGTGACCTACGAGCAGTACTTC
clone_size: few
j_call: TRBJ2-7
d_call: .
v_call: TRBV29-1

cdr3_aa: CASHPDRGHEQYF
cdr3_nt: TGTGCCAGCCATCCCGACAGGGGGCACGAGCAGTACTTC
clone_size: .
j_call: TRBJ2-7
d_call: TRBD1
v_call: TRBV28

cdr3_aa: CASSIMNKTRGLYNEQFF
cdr3_nt: TGCGCCAGTAGTATAATGAACAAGACCAGGGGTCTCTACAATGAGCAGTTCTTC
clone_size: few
j_call: TRBJ2-1
d_call: .
v_call: TRBV10-1

cdr3_aa: CSFLGDTQYF
cdr3_nt: TGCAGTTTTTTGGGCGATACGCAGTATTTT
clone_size: .
j_call: TRBJ2-3
d_call: .
v_call: TRBV29-1

cdr3_aa: CASSPDPLYEQYF
cdr3_nt: TGTGCCAGCAGCCCAGACCCACTCTACGAGCAGTACTTC
clone_size: .
j_call: TRBJ2-7
d_call: .
v_call: TRBV7-6

cdr3_aa: CSARDPGGRLAGNSYNEQYF
cdr3_nt: TGCAGTGCTAGAGATCCCGGGGGGCGCCTAGCTGGGAACTCCTACAATGAGCAGTACTTC
clone_size: .
j_call: TRBJ2-5
d_call: .
v_call: TRBV20-1

cdr3_aa: CASRTGGAYEQYF
cdr3_nt: TGTGCCAGCCGGACAGGGGGGGCCTACGAGCAGTACTTC
clone_size: few
j_call: TRBJ2-7
d_call: TRBD1
v_call: TRBV28

cdr3_aa: CASSQVTSGTPVEQFF
cdr3_nt: TGCGCCAGCAGCCAAGTGACTAGCGGGACTCCGGTTGAGCAGTTCTTC
clone_size: .
j_call: TRBJ2-1
d_call: TRBD2
v_call: TRBV4-3

cdr3_aa: CASSLEVDEQYF
cdr3_nt: TGCGCCAGCAGCTTGGAGGTTGACGAGCAGTACTTC
clone_size: few
j_call: TRBJ2-7
d_call: .
v_call: TRBV5-1

cdr3_aa: CASSSSGRGVNNEQFF
cdr3_nt: TGTGCCAGCAGCTCAAGCGGGAGGGGCGTCAACAATGAGCAGTTCTTC
clone_size: few
j_call: TRBJ2-1
d_call: TRBD2
v_call: TRBV5-6

cdr3_aa: CSASAGGRMTTSPLHF
cdr3_nt: TGCAGTGCTAGCGCCGGCGGACGGATGACGACTTCACCCCTCCACTTT
clone_size: .
j_call: TRBJ1-6
d_call: .
v_call: TRBV20-1

cdr3_aa: CASSLIAGPSYNSPLHF
cdr3_nt: TGTGCCAGCAGTTTAATCGCAGGGCCCTCCTATAATTCACCCCTCCACTTT
clone_size: .
j_call: TRBJ1-6
d_call: .
v_call: TRBV12-3/TRBV12-4

cdr3_aa: CASSYKGLGAFF
cdr3_nt: TGTGCCAGCAGTTACAAGGGACTGGGAGCTTTCTTT
clone_size: .
j_call: TRBJ1-1
d_call: .
v_call: TRBV6-2/TRBV6-3

cdr3_aa: CATSDLRWQSSYEQYF
cdr3_nt: TGTGCCACCAGTGATTTGCGGTGGCAGAGCTCCTACGAGCAGTACTTC
clone_size: .
j_call: TRBJ2-7
d_call: .
v_call: TRBV24-1

cdr3_aa: CASWTPSTDTQYF
cdr3_nt: TGTGCCAGCTGGACACCTAGCACAGATACGCAGTATTTT
clone_size: few
j_call: TRBJ2-3
d_call: .
v_call: TRBV6-5

cdr3_aa: CASSQALAGSYNEQFF
cdr3_nt: TGTGCCAGCAGTCAGGCCTTAGCGGGCTCCTACAATGAGCAGTTCTTC
clone_size: .
j_call: TRBJ2-1
d_call: TRBD2
v_call: TRBV4-2

cdr3_aa: CASSPIGSRRAHNEQFF
cdr3_nt: TGTGCCAGCAGCCCTATAGGTTCACGCAGAGCCCACAATGAGCAGTTCTTC
clone_size: .
j_call: TRBJ2-1
d_call: .
v_call: TRBV7-9

cdr3_aa: CASSFKGHYEQYF
cdr3_nt: TGTGCCAGCAGTTTCAAAGGGCACTACGAGCAGTACTTC
clone_size: .
j_call: TRBJ2-7
d_call: .
v_call: TRBV12-3/TRBV12-4

cdr3_aa: CASSVVGVISGELFF
cdr3_nt: TGTGCCAGCAGTGTGGTCGGCGTAATATCGGGGGAGCTGTTTTTT
clone_size: .
j_call: TRBJ2-2
d_call: .
v_call: TRBV6-2/TRBV6-3

cdr3_aa: CASRPTNYGYTF
cdr3_nt: TGTGCCAGCAGACCGACTAACTATGGCTACACCTTC
clone_size: .
j_call: TRBJ1-2
d_call: .
v_call: TRBV28

cdr3_aa: CASSYGSLYEQYF
cdr3_nt: TGTGCCAGCAGTTATGGGAGTCTGTACGAGCAGTACTTC
clone_size: .
j_call: TRBJ2-7
d_call: .
v_call: TRBV6-6

cdr3_aa: CASSPARRSNVYEQYF
cdr3_nt: TGTGCCAGCTCCCCTGCGAGACGGAGTAACGTCTACGAGCAGTACTTC
clone_size: .
j_call: TRBJ2-7
d_call: .
v_call: TRBV28

cdr3_aa: CASSDGPHLDTQYF
cdr3_nt: TGTGCCAGCAGTGACGGGCCGCATTTGGATACGCAGTATTTT
clone_size: .
j_call: TRBJ2-3
d_call: .
v_call: TRBV6-1

cdr3_aa: CASSSWDRAENIQYF
cdr3_nt: TGTGCCAGCAGTTCTTGGGACAGGGCGGAAAACATTCAGTACTTC
clone_size: .
j_call: TRBJ2-4
d_call: TRBD1
v_call: TRBV6-5

cdr3_aa: CASSHRGSTDTRYF
cdr3_nt: TGTGCCAGCAGCCACCGGGGGTCCACAGATACGCGGTATTTT
clone_size: once
j_call: TRBJ2-3
d_call: .
v_call: TRBV6-2/TRBV6-3

cdr3_aa: CASSVALKLNYGYTF
cdr3_nt: TGTGCCAGCAGCGTAGCCCTAAAACTTAACTATGGCTACACCTTC
clone_size: .
j_call: TRBJ1-2
d_call: .
v_call: TRBV9